Below, 13 T cell receptor beta chains from the same sample are listed, as sequenced in a study of cytomegalovirus exposure and HLA in healthy donors. A multiplex PCR was run with 60 Vbeta primers and 13 Jbeta primers. Using immunoSEQ multiplex PCR, the repertoire was profiled, and TCRdb retains in-frame clones only, with some absent. Of around 100,000 clones listed, roughly three quarters are singletons. Source material: PBMCs. The receptors here all came from a young woman in good health and CMV-seropositive.

V is TRBV11-3 and J is TRBJ2-3; D may be TRBD1 (6 bases). In germline, CDR1 is SGHNT, CDR2 YENEEA. V shed 4 bases and J shed 6 bases, with 11 bases lying between them. CDR3 length: 13 amino acids. The CDR3 region has the DNA TGTGCCAGCAGCTCTACAGGGCCGGATACGCAGTATTTT. Translating gives CASSSTGPDTQYF. The full variable domain, its missing parts supplied by reference TRBV11-3 and TRBJ2-3, is EAGVVQSPRYKIIEKKQPVAFWCNPISGHNTLYWYLQNLGQGPELLIRYENEEAVDDSQLPKDRFSAERLKGVDSTLKIQPAELGDSAVYLCASSSTGPDTQYFGPGTRLTVL.

This chain uses TRBV6-1 with TRBJ1-5; D may be TRBD1 (5 bases). This CDR3 region has 12 residues. V was cut by 3 bases and J by 10 bases, with 10 bases left in between. Germline loops: CDR1 MNHNS, CDR2 SASEGT. This chain's CDR3 is CASSDGGGPQHF. CDR3 nucleotides: TGTGCCAGCAGTGATGGGGGGGGACCCCAGCATTTT.

The chain uses TRBV6-1 and TRBJ1-2; 11 nucleotides agree with TRBD1. This CDR3 region has 14 residues. V lost 10 bases to trimming and J lost 8 bases; unmatched junction nucleotides: 12. The V gene's germline CDR1 is MNHNS and CDR2 SASEGT. In DNA, the CDR3 is TGTGCCACGTGGACAGGGGGCGCCTGGGCAGGCTACACCTTC. Translation: CATWTGGAWAGYTF.

The chain has TRBV5-6 and TRBJ1-4; D gene unclear. CDR3 length: 12 residues. Germline values: CDR1 SGHDT, CDR2 YYEEEE. V shed 4 bases and J shed 8 bases, with 9 bases lying between them. CDR3 loop: CASSMAPEKLFF. The CDR3 DNA reads TGTGCCAGCAGCATGGCTCCCGAAAAACTGTTTTTT.

The sample holds one count of this clone. The V gene is TRBV30, the J gene TRBJ2-7; TRBD2 agrees at 8 bases. With 0 bases clipped from V and 0 bases from J, the junction kept 4 bases outside the gene matches. Per germline, CDR1 GTSNPN and CDR2 SVGIG (reference sequence). The CDR3 sequence is 15 residues long. CDR3 bases: TGTGCCTGGAGTGTACGGGGGGGGACCTCCTACGAGCAGTACTTC. Amino acids: CAWSVRGGTSYEQYF.

The table lists this clone with a few counts. The chain is built from TRBV6-1 and TRBJ1-5; D remains unclear. Germline V gene data show CDR1 as MNHNS and CDR2 as SASEGT. The CDR3 sequence is 16 residues long. The ends were cut back, 1 base at V and 0 bases at J, with 10 bases in the middle. The CDR3 region is CASSEVMRDSNQPQHF. The CDR3 region has the DNA TGTGCCAGCAGTGAAGTAATGCGAGATAGCAATCAGCCCCAGCATTTT.

The J gene is TRBJ1-5, the V gene TRBV13; 9 bases map to TRBD1. The trim removed 0 bases at V and 4 bases at J, leaving 4 bases unmatched. Germline V gives CDR1 PRHDT, CDR2 FYEKMQ (reference sequence). The CDR3 length is 16 residues. CDR3 region: CASSLGPTGGNQPQHF. Here the CDR3 DNA reads TGTGCCAGCAGCTTAGGTCCGACAGGGGGGAATCAGCCCCAGCATTTT.

The J gene is TRBJ2-7, the V gene TRBV5-5, with TRBD2 identical over 13 bases. CDR1 and CDR2 (germline): SGHKS, YYEKEE (reference sequence). The CDR3 has 15 residues. The V gene end was trimmed by 4 bases and the J gene end by 2 bases; junction bases not matched to a gene: 3. The CDR3 nucleotides read TGTGCCAGCAGCCTCGGACTAGCGGGAGCCTACGAGCAGTACTTC. Protein sequence: CASSLGLAGAYEQYF.

The chain carries TRBV18 and TRBJ2-7, with D maybe TRBD2 (6 bases). Trimming removed 4 bases at V and 2 bases at J, with 9 bases between. Germline values: CDR1 KGHSH, CDR2 LQKENI. This CDR3 is 13 amino acids long. The CDR3, as DNA: TGTGCCAGCTCACTGGCGGGACCCTACGAGCAGTACTTC. Translation gives CASSLAGPYEQYF.

This rearrangement joins TRBV5-1 to TRBJ2-3, with a weak D call TRBD1 (6 bases). Germline loops: CDR1 SGHRS, CDR2 YFSETQ. Trimming pared 4 bases from V and 4 bases from J, leaving 22 bases between. This CDR3 contains 17 residues. CDR3 in DNA: TGCGCCAGCAGCCCGGTCATTGACAGGCCTTTCCCAGATACGCAGTATTTT. Encoded protein: CASSPVIDRPFPDTQYF.

This chain uses TRBV7-9 with TRBJ2-1; 9 positions agree with TRBD2. Per germline, CDR1 SEHNR and CDR2 FQNEAQ (reference sequence). V shed 4 bases and J 8 bases; nucleotides not matched to a gene: 6. This CDR3 contains 14 residues. The CDR3 bases are TGTGCCAGCAGCTCTACAAGCGGGAGGCATGAGCAGTTCTTC. Translating it yields CASSSTSGRHEQFF.

In its sample, this clone was seen a few times. V and J are TRBV5-4 and TRBJ1-3, with 9 positions matching TRBD1. The CDR3 runs 15 residues. V was pared by 4 bases and J by 0 bases, with 2 bases of the junction left unmatched. Germline CDR1 and CDR2: SGHNT and YYREEE (reference sequence). As DNA, the CDR3 is TGTGCCAGCAGCCGACAGGGGGGCTCTGGAAACACCATATATTTT. Translation gives CASSRQGGSGNTIYF.

The chain combines TRBV4-1 with TRBJ2-1; 10 positions agree with TRBD2. Germline V gives CDR1 MGHRA, CDR2 YSYEKL. The CDR3 contains 17 residues. V lost 0 bases to trimming and J lost 0 bases; unmatched junction nucleotides: 2. DNA of the CDR3: TGCGCCAGCAGCCAAGAGGCTAGCGGGAGCTCCTACAATGAGCAGTTCTTC. It specifies CASSQEASGSSYNEQFF.